This entry lists 3 T cell receptor beta chains sequenced from one sample in a study of cytomegalovirus exposure and HLA in healthy donors. The primer mix had 60 Vbeta and 13 Jbeta primers. Generated by immunoSEQ multiplex PCR, the TCRdb table keeps only in-frame clones and is missing some. The sample has under 200,000 clones; about 72% are singletons. The source material was PBMCs. All receptors come from a man in his sixties in good health and CMV-seronegative.

This clone was picked up a small number of times. Other DNA variants within this sample encode the same CDR3. J is TRBJ1-1 and V is TRBV29-1, with TRBD1 matching over 10 bases. The CDR3 has 13 residues. The V and J ends lost 1 base and 4 bases, in that order; junction bases with no gene match: 0. The germline CDR1 and CDR2 sequences are SQVTM and ANQGSEA. The CDR3 protein is CSVEGDRGTEAFF. CDR3 DNA: TGCAGCGTTGAAGGGGACAGGGGCACTGAAGCTTTCTTT.

Of note for this clone: Other DNA sequences of this sample code for an identical CDR3. The V call is TRBV18, the J call TRBJ2-5; 7 positions match TRBD2. Trimming removed 3 bases from V and 3 bases from J; junction bases left unmatched: 1. This CDR3 region has 13 residues. The V gene's germline CDR1 is KGHSH and CDR2 LQKENI. CDR3 coding DNA: TGTGCCAGCTCACCCGCGGGAGAAGAGACCCAGTACTTC. It specifies CASSPAGEETQYF.

The chain employs TRBV7-3 and TRBJ2-1; D perhaps matches TRBD1 (5 bases). This CDR3 comprises 15 residues. Germline lookup yields CDR1 SGHTA and CDR2 FQGTGA. Trimming cost V 5 bases and J 1 base, with 12 bases left between them. CDR3 nucleotide sequence: TGTGCCAGCAGCCCATGGGGCAGTTCCTACAATGAGCAGTTCTTC. Its protein is CASSPWGSSYNEQFF.